The 19 T cell receptor beta chains given below trace back to one sample, sequenced in a study of tissue T cells after allogeneic stem cell transplantation. Produced via immunoSEQ multiplex PCR; TCRdb's table is partial and in-frame only. In the table there are 9,500 to 15,000 clones, about 71% of which are singletons. Source: tissue from the right colon, taken at autopsy. These TCRs come from a woman between 18 and 50 years old with breast cancer.

Comment on this clone: Other nucleotide sequences from this sample produce the same CDR3. V is TRBV12-3 or TRBV12-4 and J is TRBJ1-2, with a weak D call TRBD1 (5 bases). The V end lost 1 base, the J end lost 8 bases, and 11 bases lay between the germline ends. The CDR3 consists of 13 residues. CDR3 DNA sequence: TGTGCCAGCAGTTTAGGGGGACGCGACGGCTACACCTTC. It translates to CASSLGGRDGYTF.

The sample holds one count of this clone. The chain combines TRBV5-1 with TRBJ2-3, with 8 bases that match TRBD2. The CDR3 spans 16 residues. The V gene's germline CDR1 is SGHRS and CDR2 YFSETQ. The V gene end was trimmed by 4 bases and the J gene end by 3 bases; junction bases not matched to a gene: 10. CDR3 coding DNA: TGCGCCAGCAGCGGAGCTAGTAGCGGGGCAACAGATACGCAGTATTTT. Translation gives CASSGASSGATDTQYF.

V and J are TRBV7-9 and TRBJ1-6; D is possibly TRBD1 (6 bases). V gave up 5 bases and J gave up 10 bases, with 12 bases separating them. The CDR3 has 13 amino acids. The germline CDR1 and CDR2 sequences are SEHNR and FQNEAQ (reference sequence). CDR3 amino acids: CASSGRGGSPLHF. The CDR3 DNA follows: TGTGCCAGCAGCGGCAGGGGAGGGTCACCCCTCCACTTT.

The genes are TRBV28 and TRBJ1-2; D not certain. The CDR3 has 13 amino acids. Trimming removed 2 bases from V and 5 bases from J, with 9 bases in between. Per the germline V gene, CDR1 is MDHEN and CDR2 is SYDVKM. This CDR3 is CASSLKGPYGYTF. The DNA for the CDR3 is TGTGCCAGCAGTTTAAAGGGCCCGTATGGCTACACCTTC.

The V call is TRBV18, the J call TRBJ2-4; possible D gene TRBD1, 5 bases. Germline CDR1 reads KGHSH; CDR2 reads LQKENI. V was clipped by 3 bases and J by 11 bases, with 20 bases between them. CDR3 length equals 15 residues. DNA for the CDR3: TGTGCCAGCTCACCCCGTACGGGCATCCTAGGGGTTCAGTACTTC. This sequence encodes CASSPRTGILGVQYF.

This clone appeared a few times. The rearrangement links TRBV10-3 to TRBJ1-2; maybe TRBD1 (5 bases). Germline assignment: CDR1 ENHRY and CDR2 SYGVKD. CDR3 length: 15 residues. Deletions cut 8 bases from V and 5 bases from J, with 21 bases between. In nucleotides, the CDR3 is TGTGCCATCGAGAGTAAAAGACAGAGGACTTATGGCTACACCTTC. Protein sequence: CAIESKRQRTYGYTF.

This chain joins TRBV19 and TRBJ2-2; D is unresolved. V dropped 4 bases and J dropped 0 bases, with 9 bases sitting between them. This CDR3 has 15 amino acids. Germline CDR1 reads LNHDA; CDR2 reads SQIVND (reference sequence). The CDR3 reads CASSRPFPNTGELFF. The CDR3 DNA is TGTGCCAGTAGTAGGCCCTTTCCGAACACCGGGGAGCTGTTTTTT.

V is TRBV6-5 and J is TRBJ2-1; a possible D gene is TRBD1 (6 bases). Germline CDR1 MNHEY, CDR2 SVGAGI. There are 13 residues in the CDR3. The CDR3 protein is CATRGGSYNEQFF. DNA for the CDR3: TGTGCTACCCGAGGGGGCTCCTACAATGAGCAGTTCTTC.

V gene TRBV27 combines with J gene TRBJ1-5; no clear D. Germline CDR1 MNHEY, CDR2 SMNVEV (reference sequence). The CDR3 loop spans 13 amino acids. Deletions cut 6 bases from V and 1 base from J, with 7 bases between. This chain's CDR3 is CASSLLSNQPQHF. CDR3 DNA: TGTGCCAGCAGCCTCTTAAGCAATCAGCCCCAGCATTTT.

This sequence joins TRBV3-1 (or the pseudogene TRBV3-2) and TRBJ1-5; TRBD1 agrees at 9 bases. The CDR3 covers 17 residues. Per germline, CDR1 LGHDT and CDR2 YNNKEL (reference sequence). With 10 bases clipped from V and 0 bases from J, the junction kept 13 bases outside the gene matches. CDR3 nucleotides: TGTGCCACCAATTCTGGACAGGGGCGAATTAGCAATCAGCCCCAGCATTTT. Translation: CATNSGQGRISNQPQHF.

This clone has more than one count but fewer than ten. The chain joins TRBV10-3 to TRBJ2-5; 11 positions agree with TRBD2. CDR1 and CDR2 (germline): ENHRY, SYGVKD. This CDR3 is 17 amino acids long. Losses at the gene ends were 4 bases for V and 1 base for J; bases not matched to a gene: 8. The CDR3 loop is CAISVGLGTSGQETQYF. For the CDR3, the DNA is TGTGCCATCAGTGTGGGCCTCGGGACTAGCGGCCAAGAGACCCAGTACTTC.

This clone was detected only a few times. The chain couples TRBV9 to TRBJ1-3; 9 bases fit TRBD1. The V and J ends lost 4 bases and 3 bases, in that order; junction bases with no gene match: 11. Germline CDR1 is SGDLS and CDR2 is YYNGEE. The CDR3 runs 17 residues. DNA for the CDR3: TGTGCCAGCAGCCCAAAGCGGAACAGGGGGCTTGGAAACACCATATATTTT. The encoded protein is CASSPKRNRGLGNTIYF.

The sample holds a few counts of this clone. V is TRBV7-9 and J is TRBJ2-7; D is unresolved. Germline V gene sequence: CDR1 SEHNR, CDR2 FQNEAQ (reference sequence). The CDR3 length is 10 residues. Trimming took off 1 base at V and 5 bases at J, with 0 bases between the two ends. CDR3 sequence: CASSLDEQYF. The CDR3 region has the DNA TGTGCCAGCAGCTTAGACGAGCAGTACTTC.

The chain has TRBV7-2 and TRBJ2-7; D unclear. The V and J ends lost 5 bases and 6 bases respectively, with 14 bases between them. CDR3 length: 13 amino acids. Per germline, CDR1 SGHTA and CDR2 FQGNSA. The CDR3: CASSPRTTLEQYF. CDR3 DNA sequence: TGTGCCAGCAGCCCCCGGACGACCCTCGAGCAGTACTTC.

The V and J genes are TRBV6-5 and TRBJ1-1, with TRBD1 as a possible D gene (5 bases). From germline, CDR1 is MNHEY and CDR2 SVGAGI. V was pared by 6 bases and J by 7 bases, with 15 bases between. CDR3 length: 13 residues. DNA for the CDR3: TGTGCCAGCAGAGTTAGGGGAAGCGGTGAAGCTTTCTTT. Protein: CASRVRGSGEAFF.

The chain is built from TRBV29-1 and TRBJ1-2; a weak D match, TRBD1 (5 bases). This CDR3 is 13 amino acids long. Trimming stripped 0 bases from V and 4 bases from J, with 9 bases between. Looked up from germline, CDR1 is SQVTM and CDR2 is ANQGSEA. The CDR3 is CSVEDMGGYGYTF. CDR3 nucleotide sequence: TGCAGCGTTGAAGATATGGGGGGCTATGGCTACACCTTC.

The chain carries TRBV7-3 and TRBJ2-5, with a weak D call TRBD2 (6 bases). Germline assignment: CDR1 SGHTA and CDR2 FQGTGA. The CDR3 is made up of 15 amino acids. Deletions cut 2 bases from V and 3 bases from J, with 13 bases between. The DNA for the CDR3 is TGTGCCAGCAGCTTAGGGGGGACGAGCGAAGAGACCCAGTACTTC. Residues: CASSLGGTSEETQYF.

Remarks on this clone: Sequence at one end of the junction differs from germline and may be a read error. The chain joins TRBV19 to TRBJ1-2; no clear D. Germline V lookup: CDR1 LNHDA, CDR2 SQIVND (reference sequence). This CDR3 has 15 residues. Here the CDR3 DNA reads TGTGCCAGTAGTTCCCGAGGTACCTCTAATTATGGCTACACCTTC. It translates to CASSSRGTSNYGYTF. Combining the CDR3 with reference TRBV19 and TRBJ1-2 gives the whole variable domain DGGITQSPKYLFRKEGQNVTLSCEQNLNHDAMYWYRQDPGQGLRLIYYSQIVNDFQKGDIAEGYSVSREKKESFPLTVTSAQKNPTAFYLCASSSRGTSNYGYTFGSGTRLTVV.

This chain joins TRBV19 and TRBJ1-5; tentatively, D is TRBD1 (5 bases). Deletions cut 2 bases from V and 4 bases from J, with 12 bases between. Germline loops: CDR1 LNHDA, CDR2 SQIVND (reference sequence). The CDR3 is 15 amino acids. Written as DNA, the CDR3 is TGTGCCAGTAGTATAAGGCAGGGTGGAAATCAGCCCCAGCATTTT. This encodes CASSIRQGGNQPQHF.